Listed below are T cell receptor beta chains from one sample, sequenced in a study of cytomegalovirus exposure and HLA in healthy donors. The protocol was immunoSEQ multiplex PCR, while the TCRdb copy is restricted to in-frame clones and leaves out a portion. The sample includes about 200,000 clones, around 82% of them seen just once. Sequencing was performed on PBMCs. These receptors were obtained from a woman aged 30 to 39 in good health and CMV-seronegative. Each CDR3 is given with its conserved first and last residue. Fields, in order: V gene, J gene, clone size, D gene, CDR3 protein, CDR3 DNA. D genes are given only for firm matches. A clone size is listed for some rows: how often the clone was seen (once, few, many), or a class if it is expanded.

TRBV29-1,TRBJ1-5,.,TRBD1,CSVGDRPNQPQHF,TGCAGCGTTGGGGACAGGCCCAATCAGCCCCAGCATTTT
TRBV6-5,TRBJ2-7,once,TRBD2,CASSYLLAGEHEQYF,TGTGCCAGCAGTTACTTGTTAGCGGGAGAGCACGAGCAGTACTTC
TRBV19,TRBJ1-1,.,.,CASTVGRMNTEAFF,TGTGCCAGTACTGTGGGCAGGATGAACACTGAAGCTTTCTTT
TRBV30,TRBJ1-1,.,TRBD1,CAWSTGVGDTEAFF,TGTGCCTGGAGTACAGGGGTCGGGGACACTGAAGCTTTCTTT
TRBV5-1,TRBJ2-1,once,.,CASSLPYNEQFF,TGCGCCAGCAGCTTGCCTTACAATGAGCAGTTCTTC
TRBV5-4,TRBJ1-1,.,TRBD1,CASSLVTQGALNTEAFF,TGTGCCAGCAGCTTGGTCACCCAGGGGGCGTTGAACACTGAAGCTTTCTTT
TRBV15,TRBJ2-7,.,.,CATSRDQGPYEQYF,TGTGCCACCAGCAGAGATCAGGGGCCATACGAGCAGTACTTC
TRBV9,TRBJ2-7,.,TRBD2,CASSVGLAGIYEQYF,TGTGCCAGCAGCGTAGGACTAGCGGGGATCTACGAGCAGTACTTC
TRBV13,TRBJ2-2,few,.,CASSSDAVGGELFF,TGTGCCAGCAGCTCCGACGCGGTGGGTGGGGAGCTGTTTTTT
TRBV6-5,TRBJ2-7,.,TRBD2,CASSYSSGESSYEQYF,TGTGCCAGCAGTTACTCTAGCGGGGAAAGCTCCTACGAGCAGTACTTC
TRBV5-6,TRBJ2-1,.,TRBD2,CASSGGGAGGGNEQFF,TGTGCCAGCAGCGGGGGGGGAGCGGGAGGGGGCAATGAGCAGTTCTTC
TRBV2,TRBJ1-6,once,TRBD1,CAGTLDSGTGSSPLHF,TGTGCCGGGACATTGGATTCCGGGACAGGGAGTTCACCCCTCCACTTT
TRBV2,TRBJ2-5,.,.,CASSPGLQETQYF,TGTGCCAGCAGCCCAGGCCTTCAAGAGACCCAGTACTTC
TRBV5-1,TRBJ2-5,once,TRBD2,CASSFTGTSGETQYF,TGCGCCAGCAGCTTTACCGGGACTAGCGGAGAGACCCAGTACTTC
TRBV2,TRBJ2-3,.,TRBD2,CASGRLAGGGDTQYF,TGTGCCAGTGGGAGACTAGCGGGGGGCGGAGATACGCAGTATTTT
TRBV5-1,TRBJ2-1,.,TRBD1,CASSRDRPSSQEQFF,TGCGCCAGCAGCCGGGACAGGCCCTCTAGCCAGGAGCAGTTCTTC
TRBV18,TRBJ2-1,.,.,CASSPKSYNEQFF,TGTGCCAGCTCACCAAAGAGCTACAATGAGCAGTTCTTC
TRBV6-1,TRBJ1-1,few,TRBD1,CASRGLGQGRTEAFF,TGTGCCAGCAGAGGCCTGGGACAGGGAAGGACTGAAGCTTTCTTT
TRBV27,TRBJ1-1,.,TRBD1,CASSYLGQGDEAFF,TGTGCCAGCAGTTACCTCGGACAGGGGGACGAAGCTTTCTTT
TRBV15,TRBJ2-3,.,.,CATSGPADYTDTQYF,TGTGCCACCAGCGGGCCAGCGGACTACACAGATACGCAGTATTTT
TRBV6-6,TRBJ1-5,.,TRBD1,CASSTDRGNQPQHF,TGTGCCAGCAGCACAGACAGGGGCAATCAGCCCCAGCATTTT
TRBV30,TRBJ1-2,.,TRBD1,CAWSKTRDRAPHLYGYTF,TGTGCCTGGAGCAAAACCCGGGACAGGGCGCCCCACCTTTATGGCTACACCTTC
TRBV19,TRBJ2-1,.,.,CASSPRWGGQFF,TGTGCCAGTAGTCCCCGGTGGGGCGGGCAGTTCTTC
TRBV5-1,TRBJ1-2,.,.,CASSLGPGPFRYGGYTF,TGCGCCAGCAGCTTGGGGCCAGGCCCCTTCCGTTATGGGGGCTACACCTTC
TRBV4-1,TRBJ2-7,.,.,CASSQGTGVYEQYF,TGCGCCAGCAGCCAGGGCACAGGAGTCTACGAGCAGTACTTC
TRBV19,TRBJ2-3,.,.,CASSIGEDTQYF,TGTGCCAGTAGTATAGGTGAGGATACGCAGTATTTT
TRBV5-4,TRBJ2-5,.,.,CASPGDQETQYF,TGTGCCAGCCCAGGGGATCAAGAGACCCAGTACTTC
TRBV7-2,TRBJ1-6,.,TRBD1,CASSLVQGIYSPLHF,TGTGCCAGCAGCTTAGTACAGGGGATCTATTCACCCCTCCACTTT
TRBV11-2,TRBJ2-3,.,.,CASSLGVRLTDTQYF,TGTGCCAGCAGCTTAGGAGTCCGCCTCACAGATACGCAGTATTTT
TRBV4-1,TRBJ2-3,.,.,CASSARNRYYTQYF,TGCGCCAGCAGCGCCCGAAACCGGTACTATACGCAGTATTTT
TRBV10-3,TRBJ1-3,.,TRBD1,CATAGGGLGNTIYF,TGTGCCACCGCAGGGGGCGGTCTTGGAAACACCATATATTTT
TRBV7-2,TRBJ1-2,.,.,CASSSPRGGRGGYTF,TGTGCCAGCAGCTCCCCGAGGGGGGGGCGTGGTGGCTACACCTTC
TRBV10-3,TRBJ1-2,.,.,CAISEDADYGYTF,TGTGCCATCAGTGAGGACGCGGACTATGGCTACACCTTC
TRBV5-6,TRBJ1-5,.,TRBD1,CASSLSFGTVKNQPRHF,TGTGCCAGCAGCTTGTCGTTCGGGACAGTGAAAAATCAGCCCCGGCATTTT
TRBV5-6,TRBJ2-7,.,.,CASSPFLSKLDSYEQYF,TGTGCCAGCAGCCCCTTCCTTTCGAAATTAGACTCCTACGAGCAGTACTTC
TRBV28,TRBJ2-5,.,TRBD2,CASRPTSGRALFWQETQYF,TGTGCCAGCAGACCTACTAGCGGGAGGGCCCTGTTTTGGCAAGAGACCCAGTACTTC